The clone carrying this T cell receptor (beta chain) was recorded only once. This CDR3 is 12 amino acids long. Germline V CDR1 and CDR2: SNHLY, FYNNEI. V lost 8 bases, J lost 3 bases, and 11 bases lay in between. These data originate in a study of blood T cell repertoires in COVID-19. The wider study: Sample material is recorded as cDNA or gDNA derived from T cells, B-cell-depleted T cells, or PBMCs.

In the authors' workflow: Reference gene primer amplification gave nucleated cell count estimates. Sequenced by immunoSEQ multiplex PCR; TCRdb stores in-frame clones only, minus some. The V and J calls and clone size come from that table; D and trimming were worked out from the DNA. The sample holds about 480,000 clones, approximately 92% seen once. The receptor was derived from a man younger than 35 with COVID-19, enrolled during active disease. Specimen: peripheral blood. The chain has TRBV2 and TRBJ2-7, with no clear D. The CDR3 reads CASEPTNYEQYF. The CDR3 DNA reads TGTGCCAGCGAACCGACAAACTACGAGCAGTACTTC. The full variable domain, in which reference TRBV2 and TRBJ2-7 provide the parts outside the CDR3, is EPEVTQTPSHQVTQMGQEVILRCVPISNHLYFYWYRQILGQKVEFLVSFYNNEISEKSEIFDDQFSVERPDGSNFTLKIRSTKLEDSAMYFCASEPTNYEQYFGPGTRLTVT.